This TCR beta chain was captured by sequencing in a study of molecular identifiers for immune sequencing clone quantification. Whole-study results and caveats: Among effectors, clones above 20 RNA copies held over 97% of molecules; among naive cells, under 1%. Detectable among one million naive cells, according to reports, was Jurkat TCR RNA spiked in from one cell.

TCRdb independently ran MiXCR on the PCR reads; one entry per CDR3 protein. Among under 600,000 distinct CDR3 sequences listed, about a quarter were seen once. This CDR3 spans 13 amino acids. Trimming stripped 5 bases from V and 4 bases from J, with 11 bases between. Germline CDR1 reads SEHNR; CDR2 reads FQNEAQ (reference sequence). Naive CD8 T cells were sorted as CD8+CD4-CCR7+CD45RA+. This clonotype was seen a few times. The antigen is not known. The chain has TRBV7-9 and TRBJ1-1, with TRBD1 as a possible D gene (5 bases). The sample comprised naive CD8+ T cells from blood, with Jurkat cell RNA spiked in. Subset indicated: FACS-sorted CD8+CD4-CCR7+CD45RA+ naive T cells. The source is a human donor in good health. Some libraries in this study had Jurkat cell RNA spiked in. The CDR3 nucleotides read TGTGCCAGCAGCCGGGGACTAGGCACTGAAGCTTTCTTT. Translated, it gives CASSRGLGTEAFF.